This TCR beta chain was sequenced in a study of blood T cell dynamics during melanoma immunotherapy. Turning to the study itself: Metastatic melanoma patients received first-line pembrolizumab or nivolumab plus ipilimumab. Whole-study findings and limits: Disease-control patients' PBMC repertoires became either more clonal or more diverse at W3. Clones driving repertoire changes may be melanoma-specific or general immune activation.

Assay: immunoSEQ multiplex PCR; the TCRdb copy retains only in-frame clones and omits some. The data hold about 5,600 clones, with more than 75% observed a single time. Time point in this sample: week 3, after first cycle of checkpoint inhibitor. Apart from two fast progressors, RECIST 1.1 response was judged 12 weeks post-infusion. This CDR3 contains 13 residues. Trimming left V 4 bases short and J 6 bases short, with 9 bases between. Details on this clone: The antigen is not known.

The receptor was derived from a human donor with melanoma. Some clones in this sample may be carry-over from other donors' samples. This sample comprised blood, obtained from a patient treated with checkpoint blockade. The gene calls are TRBV23-1 and TRBJ1-4; D not certain. TRBV23-1 is annotated as an ORF whose role is uncertain. The CDR3 is CASSRKLHEKLFF. As DNA, the CDR3 is TGCGCCAGCAGTCGTAAACTGCATGAAAAACTGTTTTTT.